This paragraph reports one T cell receptor (beta chain). The sample originates from a study of identifying expanded T cells in peripheral blood. Collection occurred without any documented infections or immune events in donors. CDR3 length equals 16 residues. In germline, CDR1 is GTSNPN, CDR2 SVGIG (reference sequence). V shed 5 bases and J 0 bases; nucleotides not matched to a gene: 10. Assay used: immunoSEQ multiplex PCR; TCRdb lists only in-frame clones, some missing. The data hold about 94,000 clones, with roughly 86% observed a single time. This clonotype was obtained from a person aged 18 to 75 in good health. The sample consisted of blood. V and J are TRBV30 and TRBJ1-1; 9 nucleotides line up with TRBD1. The CDR3 sequence: CAWGRAGTGLNTEAFF. In DNA, the CDR3 is TGTGCCTGGGGGAGAGCCGGGACAGGGTTGAACACTGAAGCTTTCTTT.